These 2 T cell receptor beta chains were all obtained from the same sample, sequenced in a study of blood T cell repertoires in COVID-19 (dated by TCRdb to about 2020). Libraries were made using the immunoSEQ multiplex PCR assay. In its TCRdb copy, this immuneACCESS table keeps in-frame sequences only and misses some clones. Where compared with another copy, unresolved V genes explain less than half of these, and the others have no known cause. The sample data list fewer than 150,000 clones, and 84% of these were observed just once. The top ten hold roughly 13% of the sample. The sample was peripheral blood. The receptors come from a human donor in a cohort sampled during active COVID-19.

The CDR3: CASISGGANYGYTF. The DNA of the CDR3 is TGTGCCAGCATCTCTGGGGGCGCAAACTATGGCTACACCTTC. The chain recombines TRBV6-5 with TRBJ1-2, with D perhaps TRBD1 (6 bases). This CDR3 spans 14 amino acids. The germline gives CDR1 MNHEY, CDR2 SVGAGI. Trimming left V 7 bases short and J 2 bases short, with 14 bases between.

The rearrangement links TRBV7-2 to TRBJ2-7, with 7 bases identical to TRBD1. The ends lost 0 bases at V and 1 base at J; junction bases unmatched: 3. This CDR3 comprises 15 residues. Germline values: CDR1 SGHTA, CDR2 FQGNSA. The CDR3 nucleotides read TGTGCCAGCAGCTTAGCACAGGGGTGGTCCTACGAGCAGTACTTC. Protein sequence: CASSLAQGWSYEQYF. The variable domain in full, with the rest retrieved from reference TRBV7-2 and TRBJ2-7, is GAGVSQSPSNKVTEKGKDVELRCDPISGHTALYWYRQSLGQGLEFLIYFQGNSAPDKSGLPSDRFSAERTGGSVSTLTIQRTQQEDSAVYLCASSLAQGWSYEQYFGPGTRLTVT.